The present TCR beta chain was sequenced within a study of blood T cells in healthy people across ages. V was clipped by 0 bases and J by 0 bases, with 26 bases between them. CDR3 length: 21 residues. Germline V gives CDR1 LGHNA, CDR2 YSLEER. For the second PCR, which ran for about 6 to 11 cycles, a sample-barcoded 5' primer and a J-beta primer mix were used. TCRdb passed the 5' RACE reads through MiXCR, listing each CDR3 protein once. The table has about 1 million distinct CDR3 sequences, around 27% seen once. Only a few counts were recorded for this clonotype. These sequences were also reported in another study, on T cells of mothers and their children.

The genes are TRBV4-3 and TRBJ1-2; possible D gene TRBD1, 5 bases. The origin of this receptor is a girl aged 2 to 10 in good health. Source material: blood. The CDR3 region is CASSQDLSTGPAILANYGYTF. CDR3 in DNA: TGCGCCAGCAGCCAAGACTTATCCACGGGGCCGGCTATCCTCGCTAACTATGGCTACACCTTC.